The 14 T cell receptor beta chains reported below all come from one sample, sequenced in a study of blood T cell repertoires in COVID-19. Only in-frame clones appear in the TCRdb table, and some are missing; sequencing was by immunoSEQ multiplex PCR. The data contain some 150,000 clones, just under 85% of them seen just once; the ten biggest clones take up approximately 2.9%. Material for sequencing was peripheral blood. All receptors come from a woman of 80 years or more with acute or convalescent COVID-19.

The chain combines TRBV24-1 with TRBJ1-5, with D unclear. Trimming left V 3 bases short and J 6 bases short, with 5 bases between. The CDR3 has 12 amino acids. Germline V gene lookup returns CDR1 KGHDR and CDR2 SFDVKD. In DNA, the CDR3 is TGTGCCACCAGTGATCCAGGTCAGCCCCAGCATTTT. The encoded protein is CATSDPGQPQHF.

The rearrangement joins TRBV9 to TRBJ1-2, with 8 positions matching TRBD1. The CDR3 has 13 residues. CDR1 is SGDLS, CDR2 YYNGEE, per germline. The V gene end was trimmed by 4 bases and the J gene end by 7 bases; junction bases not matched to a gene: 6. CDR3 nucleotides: TGTGCCAGCAGCCGGACAGGGTTAGGTGGCTACACCTTC. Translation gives CASSRTGLGGYTF. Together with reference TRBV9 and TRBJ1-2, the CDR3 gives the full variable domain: DSGVTQTPKHLITATGQRVTLRCSPRSGDLSVYWYQQSLDQGLQFLIQYYNGEERAKGNILERFSAQQFPDLHSELNLSSLELGDSALYFCASSRTGLGGYTFGSGTRLTVV.

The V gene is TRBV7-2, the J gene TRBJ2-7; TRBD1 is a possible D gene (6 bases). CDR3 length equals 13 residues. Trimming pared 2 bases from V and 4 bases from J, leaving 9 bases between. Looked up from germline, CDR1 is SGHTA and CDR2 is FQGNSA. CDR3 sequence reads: CASSLHQGYEQYF. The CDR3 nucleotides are TGTGCCAGCAGCTTACACCAGGGGTACGAGCAGTACTTC.

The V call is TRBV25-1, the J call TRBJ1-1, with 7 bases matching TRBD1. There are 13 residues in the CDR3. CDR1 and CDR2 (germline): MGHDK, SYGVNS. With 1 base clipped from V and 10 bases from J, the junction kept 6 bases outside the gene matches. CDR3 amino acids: CASSESDRAGAFF. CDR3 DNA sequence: TGTGCCAGCAGTGAATCTGACAGGGCTGGAGCTTTCTTT.

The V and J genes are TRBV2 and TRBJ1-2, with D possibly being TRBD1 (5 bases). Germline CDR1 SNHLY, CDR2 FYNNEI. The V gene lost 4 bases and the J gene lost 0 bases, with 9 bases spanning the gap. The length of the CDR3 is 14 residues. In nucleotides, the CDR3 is TGTGCCAGCAGTGCGACAGCGACTAACTATGGCTACACCTTC. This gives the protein CASSATATNYGYTF.

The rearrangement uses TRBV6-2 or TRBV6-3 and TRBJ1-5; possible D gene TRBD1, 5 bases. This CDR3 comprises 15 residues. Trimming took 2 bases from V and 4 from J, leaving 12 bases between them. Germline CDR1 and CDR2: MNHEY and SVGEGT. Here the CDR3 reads CASSYPREKNQPQHF. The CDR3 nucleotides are TGTGCCAGCAGTTACCCCAGGGAAAAGAATCAGCCCCAGCATTTT.

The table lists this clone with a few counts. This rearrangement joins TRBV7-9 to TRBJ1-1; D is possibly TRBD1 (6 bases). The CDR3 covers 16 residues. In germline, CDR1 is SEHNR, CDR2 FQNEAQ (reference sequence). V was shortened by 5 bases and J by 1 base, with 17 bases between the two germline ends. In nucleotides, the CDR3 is TGTGCCAGCAGCCCAAGCAGGGGCAGTGGGAACACTGAAGCTTTCTTT. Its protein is CASSPSRGSGNTEAFF.

Written as DNA, the CDR3 is TGTGCCAGCTCACCCCCGGGAGGGGGAGAGACCCAGTACTTC. This translates into CASSPPGGGETQYF. The chain links TRBV18 to TRBJ2-5, with 8 bases fitting TRBD2. The CDR3 extends over 14 amino acids. Trimming at V came to 3 bases and at J to 4 bases, leaving 4 bases not matched to a gene. The germline V gene encodes CDR1 KGHSH and CDR2 LQKENI.

The DNA of the CDR3 is TGCGCCAGCAGCGTCCGGGACAGCCGCTACGAGCAGTACTTC. Encoded protein: CASSVRDSRYEQYF. The chain combines TRBV5-1 with TRBJ2-7; 7 bases agree with TRBD1. Germline assignment: CDR1 SGHRS and CDR2 YFSETQ. The ends lost 4 bases at V and 3 bases at J; junction bases unmatched: 7. The CDR3 consists of 14 residues.

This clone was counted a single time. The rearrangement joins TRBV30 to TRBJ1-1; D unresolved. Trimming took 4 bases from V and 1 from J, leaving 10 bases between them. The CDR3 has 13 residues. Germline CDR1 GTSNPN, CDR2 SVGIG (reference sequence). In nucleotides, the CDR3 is TGTGCCTGGAAGGAGACCCGGAACACTGAAGCTTTCTTT. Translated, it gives CAWKETRNTEAFF.

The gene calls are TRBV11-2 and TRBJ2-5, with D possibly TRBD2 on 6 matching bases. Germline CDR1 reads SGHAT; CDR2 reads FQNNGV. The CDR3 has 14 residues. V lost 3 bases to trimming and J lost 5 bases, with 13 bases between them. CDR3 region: CASSFPGDWETQYF. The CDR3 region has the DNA TGTGCCAGCAGCTTCCCCGGGGACTGGGAGACCCAGTACTTC. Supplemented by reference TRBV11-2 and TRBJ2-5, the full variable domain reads EAGVAQSPRYKIIEKRQSVAFWCNPISGHATLYWYQQILGQGPKLLIQFQNNGVVDDSQLPKDRFSAERLKGVDSTLKIQPAKLEDSAVYLCASSFPGDWETQYFGPGTRLLVL.

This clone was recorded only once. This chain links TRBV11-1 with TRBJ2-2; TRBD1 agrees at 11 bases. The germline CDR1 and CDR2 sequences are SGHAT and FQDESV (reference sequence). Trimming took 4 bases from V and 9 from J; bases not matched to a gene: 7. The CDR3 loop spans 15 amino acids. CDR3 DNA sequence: TGTGCCAGCAGCTCGCGGGACAGGGGGTTGCGGGAGCTGTTTTTT. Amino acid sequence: CASSSRDRGLRELFF.

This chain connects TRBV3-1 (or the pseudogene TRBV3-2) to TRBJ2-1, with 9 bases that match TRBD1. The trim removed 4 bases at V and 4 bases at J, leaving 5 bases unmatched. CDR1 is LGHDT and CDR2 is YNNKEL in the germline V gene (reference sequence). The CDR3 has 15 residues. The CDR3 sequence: CASSPRDRDYNEQFF. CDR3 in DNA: TGTGCCAGCAGCCCCCGGGACAGGGATTACAATGAGCAGTTCTTC.

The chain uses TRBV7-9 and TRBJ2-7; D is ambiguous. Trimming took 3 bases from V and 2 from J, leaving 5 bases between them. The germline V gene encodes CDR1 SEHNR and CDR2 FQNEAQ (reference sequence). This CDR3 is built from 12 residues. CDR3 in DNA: TGTGCCAGCAGCTTCTCCCCCTACGAGCAGTACTTC. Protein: CASSFSPYEQYF.